This T cell receptor (beta chain) originates from a study of blood T cell repertoires in COVID-19. Turning to the study itself: Samples representing acute and convalescent COVID-19 were sourced from the United States, Italy and Spain. Nucleic acid was either cDNA or gDNA, and it came from T cells, B-cell-depleted T cells, or PBMCs.

Enrolled through a virtual design, the participants were between roughly 18 and 89 years of age and came from 24 US areas. Per the original methods: Estimation of nucleated cell counts relied on the amplification of reference gene primers. Sequencing was performed with immunoSEQ multiplex PCR; in TCRdb, only in-frame clones are kept and a portion is missing. D and trimming come from the DNA, and the V and J calls and clone size come from that table. The sample yields a few hundred thousand clones, approximately 85% seen once. The TCR originated in a young man who had recovered from COVID-19. The specimen was PBMCs or T cells enriched from blood (not recorded which).

The CDR3 coding sequence is TGTGCCAGCAGCCGGGGACAGACTACTGAAGCTTTCTTT. Translating it yields CASSRGQTTEAFF. This chain uses TRBV7-3 with TRBJ1-1; 7 nucleotides match TRBD1. CDR1 is SGHTA and CDR2 is FQGTGA in the germline V gene. V lost 5 bases and J lost 5; bases outside the gene matches: 5. The CDR3 runs to 13 residues.